Presented here are 19 T cell receptor beta chains from one specimen sequenced in a study of PD-1 blockade in classical Hodgkin lymphoma. Autologous stem cell transplantation was followed by relapse in every patient, and brentuximab vedotin exposure varied. Sequencing was performed with immunoSEQ multiplex PCR; in TCRdb, only in-frame clones are kept and a portion is missing. The sample holds around 40,000 clones; around 80% are singletons and the top ten take over 10%. Sequenced here: peripheral blood mononuclear cells (PBMCs), sampled at baseline. These receptors were collected from a human donor with classical Hodgkin lymphoma.

DNA of the CDR3: TGTGCCAGCAGTGAAAATGGGGCAGGGCAGGGTGAAGCTTTCTTT. Translated: CASSENGAGQGEAFF. The chain carries TRBV2 and TRBJ1-1, with a tentative D call TRBD1 (5 bases). V lost 2 bases and J lost 7, with 17 bases in between. CDR3 length: 15 residues. Germline loops: CDR1 SNHLY, CDR2 FYNNEI.

Points on this clone: At the DNA level, this CDR3 is encoded by other sequences in the same sample as well. Written as DNA, the CDR3 is TGTGCCAGCAGTTTCCTCAACTCCTACGAGCAGTACTTC. Translated: CASSFLNSYEQYF. This chain joins TRBV27 and TRBJ2-7; D is uncertain. Trimming took 3 bases from V and 0 from J, leaving 6 bases between them. This CDR3 is built from 13 residues. CDR1 and CDR2 (germline): MNHEY, SMNVEV (reference sequence).

The chain couples TRBV27 to TRBJ1-2; D gene unclear. Germline V lookup: CDR1 MNHEY, CDR2 SMNVEV (reference sequence). The CDR3 sequence is 9 residues long. Between the trimmed V and J ends, which lost 7 bases and 7 bases, there was a span of 4 bases. The chain's CDR3 is CASTGGYTF. CDR3 nucleotide sequence: TGTGCCAGCACGGGTGGCTACACCTTC.

The gene calls are TRBV7-2 and TRBJ2-1; D call uncertain. Deletions cut 2 bases from V and 3 bases from J, with 8 bases between. This CDR3 is 14 amino acids long. Germline V gene sequence: CDR1 SGHTA, CDR2 FQGNSA. The CDR3 DNA sequence: TGTGCCAGCAGCTTAAGTCAGAACTACAATGAGCAGTTCTTC. Protein: CASSLSQNYNEQFF.

Only a few counts were recorded for this clone. The J gene is TRBJ2-3, the V gene TRBV5-1; tentatively, D is TRBD1 (5 bases). Germline V gene data show CDR1 as SGHRS and CDR2 as YFSETQ. Trimming shortened V by 0 bases and J by 2 bases, and 7 bases separated the two germline ends. The CDR3 has 14 residues. The CDR3 reads CASSLGQPTDTQYF. The CDR3, as DNA: TGCGCCAGCAGCTTGGGACAGCCCACAGATACGCAGTATTTT. Based on the CDR3 plus reference TRBV5-1 and TRBJ2-3, the full variable domain is KAGVTQTPRYLIKTRGQQVTLSCSPISGHRSVSWYQQTPGQGLQFLFEYFSETQRNKGNFPGRFSGRQFSNSRSEMNVSTLELGDSALYLCASSLGQPTDTQYFGPGTRLTVL.

The V gene is TRBV4-1, the J gene TRBJ2-7; TRBD1 matches at 8 bases. This CDR3 spans 15 amino acids. V lost 5 bases, J lost 3 bases, and 9 bases stayed unmatched. CDR1 MGHRA and CDR2 YSYEKL come from the germline V gene. In nucleotides, the CDR3 is TGCGCCAGCAGCTCCCCAGGGGGCTCTATCTACGAGCAGTACTTC. This sequence encodes CASSSPGGSIYEQYF.

V and J are TRBV5-1 and TRBJ2-7, with 7 bases aligning to TRBD1. Germline V gene data show CDR1 as SGHRS and CDR2 as YFSETQ. There are 16 residues in the CDR3. Trimming cost V 0 bases and J 6 bases; bases outside gene matches: 12. The CDR3 here is CASSLARTGRFGEQYF. CDR3 nucleotides: TGCGCCAGCAGCTTGGCCAGGACAGGACGATTCGGCGAGCAGTACTTC. The full variable domain, its missing parts supplied by reference TRBV5-1 and TRBJ2-7, is KAGVTQTPRYLIKTRGQQVTLSCSPISGHRSVSWYQQTPGQGLQFLFEYFSETQRNKGNFPGRFSGRQFSNSRSEMNVSTLELGDSALYLCASSLARTGRFGEQYFGPGTRLTVT.

The rearrangement joins TRBV13 to TRBJ2-1; a possible D gene is TRBD2 (5 bases). Germline V CDR1 and CDR2: PRHDT, FYEKMQ (reference sequence). CDR3 length: 17 residues. V lost 0 bases and J lost 8, with 20 bases in between. The CDR3 nucleotides are TGTGCCAGCAGCTTAGGCCTATTGCCGGGATCCGTAGATGAGCAGTTCTTC. Protein sequence: CASSLGLLPGSVDEQFF.

CDR3 protein: CASSLDTYEQYF. The CDR3 DNA follows: TGTGCCAGCAGCTTGGATACCTACGAGCAGTACTTC. V gene TRBV5-4 combines with J gene TRBJ2-7; D is ambiguous. Germline loops: CDR1 SGHNT, CDR2 YYREEE (reference sequence). The CDR3 contains 12 residues. Between the trimmed V and J ends, which lost 0 bases and 2 bases, there was a span of 3 bases.

The rearrangement uses TRBV5-6 and TRBJ2-3; possible D gene TRBD2, 5 bases. The ends were cut back, 10 bases at V and 0 bases at J, with 21 bases in the middle. Germline loops: CDR1 SGHDT, CDR2 YYEEEE. The length of the CDR3 is 16 residues. CDR3 amino acids: CASTISGFFSTDTQYF. The DNA for the CDR3 is TGTGCCTCCACTATAAGCGGATTTTTTAGCACAGATACGCAGTATTTT.

This clone showed up just once. J is TRBJ1-4 and V is TRBV27; D not certain. The CDR3 is 15 residues long. V was shortened by 3 bases and J by 7 bases, with 15 bases between the two germline ends. Germline V gene sequence: CDR1 MNHEY, CDR2 SMNVEV (reference sequence). CDR3 region: CASSFTSPGGEKLFF. DNA for the CDR3: TGTGCCAGCAGTTTTACGTCACCCGGTGGTGAAAAACTGTTTTTT. Looking up the rest from reference TRBV27 and TRBJ1-4 gives the full variable domain: EAQVTQNPRYLITVTGKKLTVTCSQNMNHEYMSWYRQDPGLGLRQIYYSMNVEVTDKGDVPEGYKVSRKEKRNFPLILESPSPNQTSLYFCASSFTSPGGEKLFFGSGTQLSVL.

This clone was detected ten times or more. The chain uses TRBV18 and TRBJ2-3; the match to TRBD1 covers 9 bases. The length of the CDR3 is 18 residues. The V gene's germline CDR1 is KGHSH and CDR2 LQKENI. The V gene end was trimmed by 2 bases and the J gene end by 3 bases; junction bases not matched to a gene: 12. The CDR3 nucleotides read TGTGCCAGCTCACCAAGGGACAGGGAGGCGGTAGCGACAGATACGCAGTATTTT. Translating gives CASSPRDREAVATDTQYF.

This clone has only a few counts. V usage is TRBV9 and J usage is TRBJ1-1; TRBD1 might be the D (6 bases). There are 14 residues in the CDR3. Germline CDR1 and CDR2: SGDLS and YYNGEE. Between the trimmed V and J ends, which lost 1 base and 5 bases, there was a span of 12 bases. The CDR3 sequence is CASSVTGKNTEAFF. The CDR3, as DNA: TGTGCCAGCAGCGTAACAGGGAAGAATACTGAAGCTTTCTTT.

In the case of this clone: The junction does not match germline at one end; this may be a read error. The chain is built from TRBV9 and TRBJ2-7; D remains unclear. The CDR3 is made up of 13 amino acids. CDR1 and CDR2 from the germline V gene are SGDLS and YYNGEE. The CDR3 protein is CASSVDSSSEQYF. CDR3 DNA: TGTGCCAGCAGCGTAGATAGTTCCTCCGAGCAGTACTTC.

This chain connects TRBV7-7 to TRBJ2-1, with unresolved D. This CDR3 has 13 residues. Trimming took off 5 bases at V and 8 bases at J, with 13 bases between the two ends. From germline, CDR1 is SSHAT and CDR2 FNYEAQ (reference sequence). This chain's CDR3 is CASSPSARDEQFF. DNA for the CDR3: TGTGCCAGCAGCCCCAGCGCGCGCGATGAGCAGTTCTTC.

This chain uses TRBV5-4 with TRBJ2-1; TRBD2 matches at 11 bases. Germline CDR1 SGHNT, CDR2 YYREEE (reference sequence). CDR3 length: 16 amino acids. V was pared by 4 bases and J by 2 bases, with 5 bases of the junction left unmatched. Written as DNA, the CDR3 is TGTGCCAGCAGCCAACAACTAGCGGGGGCCTACAATGAGCAGTTCTTC. Encoded protein: CASSQQLAGAYNEQFF. The full variable domain, its missing parts supplied by reference TRBV5-4 and TRBJ2-1, is ETGVTQSPTHLIKTRGQQVTLRCSSQSGHNTVSWYQQALGQGPQFIFQYYREEENGRGNFPPRFSGLQFPNYSSELNVNALELDDSALYLCASSQQLAGAYNEQFFGPGTRLTVL.

The genes are TRBV2 and TRBJ2-7; no definite D call. The V end lost 6 bases, the J end lost 0 bases, and 12 bases lay between the germline ends. Looked up from germline, CDR1 is SNHLY and CDR2 is FYNNEI. CDR3 length equals 14 residues. CDR3 protein: CASSLSKSSYEQYF. DNA of the CDR3: TGTGCCAGCAGCCTGTCGAAGAGCTCCTACGAGCAGTACTTC.

The chain links TRBV6-1 to TRBJ1-1; 7 bases are a match to TRBD1. J lost 2 bases, V lost 4 bases, and 7 bases had no gene match. This CDR3 region has 15 residues. The germline V gene has CDR1 MNHNS and CDR2 SASEGT. In DNA form, the CDR3 reads TGTGCCAGCAGTGCCTCCGGGACAGCCAACACTGAAGCTTTCTTT. Protein sequence: CASSASGTANTEAFF.

The chain has TRBV30 and TRBJ1-5; D call uncertain. Trimming stripped 4 bases from V and 4 bases from J, with 8 bases between. Germline CDR1 is GTSNPN and CDR2 is SVGIG (reference sequence). The CDR3 is 12 amino acids. The CDR3 DNA reads TGTGCCTGGAATCGGGGAAATCAGCCCCAGCATTTT. Its translation: CAWNRGNQPQHF.